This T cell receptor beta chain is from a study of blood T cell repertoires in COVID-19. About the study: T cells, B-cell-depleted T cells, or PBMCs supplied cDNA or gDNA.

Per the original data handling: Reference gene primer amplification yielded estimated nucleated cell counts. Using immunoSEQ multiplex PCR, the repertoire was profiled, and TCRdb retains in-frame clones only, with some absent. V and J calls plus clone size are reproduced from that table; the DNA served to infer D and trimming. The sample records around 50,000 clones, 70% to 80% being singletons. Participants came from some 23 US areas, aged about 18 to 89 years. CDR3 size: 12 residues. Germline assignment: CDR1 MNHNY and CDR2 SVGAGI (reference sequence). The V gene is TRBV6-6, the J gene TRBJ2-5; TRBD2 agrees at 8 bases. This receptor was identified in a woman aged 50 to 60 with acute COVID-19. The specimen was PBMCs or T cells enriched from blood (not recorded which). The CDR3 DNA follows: TGTGCAAGCCGGGGGGGCGGGGAGACCCAGTACTTC. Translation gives CASRGGGETQYF.